A single sample gave rise to the 29 T cell receptor beta chains below, sequenced in a study of CD8 T cells in Susac syndrome. Random-hexamer reverse transcription was applied to about 0.45 to 1 ug RNA. TCRdb processed the immunoSEQ multiplex PCR reads anew with MiXCR; each CDR3 protein has one entry. The profile shows 150,000 to 250,000 distinct CDR3 sequences, about 95% of them singletons. Sequenced: CD4+ T cells from PBMCs. These receptors were collected from a human donor with multiple sclerosis.

The chain couples TRBV30 to TRBJ1-6; D gene ambiguous. The CDR3 extends over 11 amino acids. Germline V gene lookup returns CDR1 GTSNPN and CDR2 SVGIG (reference sequence). Between the trimmed V and J ends, which lost 2 bases and 15 bases, there was a span of 11 bases. CDR3 nucleotides: TGTGCCTGGAGTTCAGAGAGGATCCTCCACTTT. It specifies CAWSSERILHF. The entire variable domain, with the rest obtained from reference TRBV30 and TRBJ1-6, is as follows: SQTIHQWPATLVQPVGSPLSLECTVEGTSNPNLYWYRQAAGRGLQLLFYSVGIGQISSEVPQNLSASRPQDRQFILSSKKLLLSDSGFYLCAWSSERILHFGNGTRLTVT.

This sequence joins TRBV14 and TRBJ1-2; TRBD1 is a possible D gene (6 bases). This CDR3 contains 13 residues. Trimming cost V 3 bases and J 2 bases, with 7 bases left between them. Germline loops: CDR1 SGHDN, CDR2 FVKESK. DNA for the CDR3: TGTGCCAGCAGCCAGGGGGGCAACTATGGCTACACCTTC. Amino acid sequence: CASSQGGNYGYTF.

This chain connects TRBV20-1 to TRBJ2-7; 10 bases line up with TRBD1. Per the germline V gene, CDR1 is DFQATT and CDR2 is SNEGSKA (reference sequence). The CDR3 sequence is 15 residues long. The V gene end was trimmed by 6 bases and the J gene end by 3 bases; junction bases not matched to a gene: 11. In nucleotides, the CDR3 is TGCAGTGCCAAGACAGGGGGCGAGGGGAGCTACGAGCAGTACTTC. This translates into CSAKTGGEGSYEQYF.

The chain has TRBV5-1 and TRBJ2-3; TRBD2 agrees at 8 bases. This CDR3 spans 16 amino acids. The germline CDR1 and CDR2 sequences are SGHRS and YFSETQ. Trimming took 3 bases from V and 2 from J; bases not matched to a gene: 8. CDR3 protein: CASSSAPGLDTDTQYF. The CDR3, as DNA: TGCGCCAGCAGCTCGGCGCCGGGACTAGACACAGATACGCAGTATTTT.

The rearrangement uses TRBV2 and TRBJ1-1; 7 nucleotides agree with TRBD1. Trimming at V came to 5 bases and at J to 1 base, leaving 7 bases not matched to a gene. CDR1 and CDR2 from the germline V gene are SNHLY and FYNNEI. The CDR3 is 15 residues long. The CDR3 DNA reads TGTGCCAGCAGTAGAACCGGGACAGAGAACACTGAAGCTTTCTTT. This codes for CASSRTGTENTEAFF.

This clonotype occurred once. The CDR3 DNA sequence: TGCGCCAGCAGCTTGCTTAACTTGGCGGATGAGCAGTTCTTC. This codes for CASSLLNLADEQFF. The gene calls are TRBV5-1 and TRBJ2-1; no definite D call. CDR1 and CDR2 from the germline V gene are SGHRS and YFSETQ. This CDR3 region has 14 residues. V was cut by 1 base and J by 8 bases, with 13 bases left in between.

The genes are TRBV20-1 and TRBJ2-2, with 10 positions matching TRBD2. CDR1 and CDR2 (germline): DFQATT, SNEGSKA (reference sequence). V gave up 2 bases and J gave up 6 bases; unmatched junction bases: 3. This CDR3 has 14 amino acids. CDR3 nucleotides: TGCAGTGCTAGACGCGGACTAGCGGCCGGGGAGCTGTTTTTT. Translation gives CSARRGLAAGELFF.

J is TRBJ2-1 and V is TRBV30; D is perhaps TRBD2 (6 bases). Germline loops: CDR1 GTSNPN, CDR2 SVGIG (reference sequence). This CDR3 region has 11 residues. The germline V and J ends were trimmed by 4 bases and 10 bases, with 11 bases remaining between them. CDR3 in DNA: TGTGCCTGGACCCGGAGGGGAGAGCAGTTCTTC. This translates into CAWTRRGEQFF.

The chain has TRBV20-1 and TRBJ1-5; no clear D gene. The ends were cut back, 3 bases at V and 7 bases at J, with 10 bases in the middle. This CDR3 is 12 amino acids long. The germline V gene encodes CDR1 DFQATT and CDR2 SNEGSKA (reference sequence). The CDR3 spells CSASVRGQPQHF. CDR3 coding DNA: TGCAGTGCTAGTGTTCGGGGACAGCCCCAGCATTTT.

This clonotype was observed once. The J gene is TRBJ2-3, the V gene TRBV29-1; TRBD2 matches 9 bases. The CDR3 sequence is 14 residues long. V lost 4 bases and J lost 4; bases outside the gene matches: 6. Germline loops: CDR1 SQVTM, CDR2 ANQGSEA. The CDR3 region is CSVGGSGSSDTQYF. For the CDR3, the DNA is TGCAGCGTTGGGGGTAGCGGGAGTTCAGATACGCAGTATTTT.

V gene TRBV5-1 combines with J gene TRBJ1-4, with D possibly TRBD1 on 5 matching bases. Between the trimmed V and J ends, which lost 6 bases and 0 bases, there was a span of 9 bases. Germline V gene lookup returns CDR1 SGHRS and CDR2 YFSETQ. The CDR3 has 14 amino acids. This CDR3 reads CASTDTSTNEKLFF. The CDR3 coding sequence is TGCGCCAGCACGGACACCTCAACTAATGAAAAACTGTTTTTT.

This chain joins TRBV7-9 and TRBJ2-3; 10 positions match TRBD1. Trimming cost V 3 bases and J 6 bases; bases outside gene matches: 6. Per germline, CDR1 SEHNR and CDR2 FQNEAQ (reference sequence). This CDR3 has 15 amino acids. The CDR3 coding sequence is TGTGCCAGCAGCTTCCGGGACAGGGGAGCGGATACGCAGTATTTT. This translates into CASSFRDRGADTQYF.

This chain uses TRBV6-1 with TRBJ2-7; perhaps TRBD1 as D (5 bases). The ends were cut back, 6 bases at V and 5 bases at J, with 14 bases in the middle. The CDR3 is 13 residues long. The V gene's germline CDR1 is MNHNS and CDR2 SASEGT. The CDR3 nucleotides are TGTGCCAGCAGGACCCCAGGGATCCACGAGCAGTACTTC. Encoded protein: CASRTPGIHEQYF.

The chain employs TRBV5-1 and TRBJ2-1, with D perhaps TRBD2 (6 bases). Deletions cut 6 bases from V and 4 bases from J, with 14 bases between. Looked up from germline, CDR1 is SGHRS and CDR2 is YFSETQ. The CDR3 length is 14 residues. The CDR3 DNA reads TGCGCCAGCACGGCGGGCGGGGAGTACAATGAGCAGTTCTTC. Translated, it gives CASTAGGEYNEQFF. Full variable domain (outside the CDR3, taken from reference TRBV5-1 and TRBJ2-1): KAGVTQTPRYLIKTRGQQVTLSCSPISGHRSVSWYQQTPGQGLQFLFEYFSETQRNKGNFPGRFSGRQFSNSRSEMNVSTLELGDSALYLCASTAGGEYNEQFFGPGTRLTVL.

This rearrangement joins TRBV3-1 to TRBJ2-2, with D possibly TRBD2 on 6 matching bases. This CDR3 region has 16 residues. Per the germline V gene, CDR1 is LGHDT and CDR2 is YNNKEL (reference sequence). V lost 0 bases to trimming and J lost 4 bases, with 12 bases between them. The CDR3 region has the DNA TGTGCCAGCAGCCAAGAGTGGCTAGCGCCCACCGGGGAGCTGTTTTTT. Translated, it gives CASSQEWLAPTGELFF.

The rearrangement joins TRBV9 to TRBJ2-7, with D possibly TRBD1 on 5 matching bases. The CDR3 is 17 residues long. Germline CDR1 SGDLS, CDR2 YYNGEE. V was cut by 0 bases and J by 2 bases, with 18 bases left in between. The CDR3 spells CASSVGSGADNPYEQYF. Written as DNA, the CDR3 is TGTGCCAGCAGCGTAGGTAGTGGGGCGGACAACCCCTACGAGCAGTACTTC.

The chain carries TRBV29-1 and TRBJ2-3, with D maybe TRBD1 (6 bases). V shed 0 bases and J shed 0 bases, with 7 bases lying between them. This CDR3 spans 14 amino acids. Germline V gene sequence: CDR1 SQVTM, CDR2 ANQGSEA. This CDR3 is CSVEEGASTDTQYF. The CDR3 DNA reads as TGCAGCGTTGAAGAGGGGGCTAGCACAGATACGCAGTATTTT.

The chain uses TRBV9 and TRBJ1-5; D gene uncertain. Germline CDR1 reads SGDLS; CDR2 reads YYNGEE. V was shortened by 4 bases and J by 6 bases, with 11 bases between the two germline ends. The CDR3 runs to 13 residues. CDR3 DNA sequence: TGTGCCAGCAGCCTGGGAGTGACTCAGCCCCAGCATTTT. Protein: CASSLGVTQPQHF.

The CDR3 bases are TGTGCCAGCAGCCATTGGGGGGAGCTGTTTTTT. Translated: CASSHWGELFF. The genes are TRBV3-1 and TRBJ2-2; D remains unclear. CDR1 LGHDT and CDR2 YNNKEL come from the germline V gene (reference sequence). CDR3 size: 11 residues. Between the trimmed V and J ends, which lost 3 bases and 8 bases, there was a span of 4 bases.

The chain employs TRBV7-2 and TRBJ1-5; a possible D gene is TRBD1 (6 bases). V lost 5 bases to trimming and J lost 9 bases, with 14 bases between them. Germline CDR1 SGHTA, CDR2 FQGNSA. The CDR3 totals 13 residues. This CDR3 reads CASSTTGYRPQHF. DNA for the CDR3: TGTGCCAGCAGCACGACAGGTTATCGGCCCCAGCATTTT.

This chain uses TRBV2 with TRBJ1-2; the D is unclear. Germline CDR1 is SNHLY and CDR2 is FYNNEI. The CDR3 has 12 amino acids. Trimming stripped 6 bases from V and 1 base from J, with 6 bases between. The CDR3 DNA follows: TGTGCCAGCAGCGGAGTTAACTATGGCTACACCTTC. Translated: CASSGVNYGYTF.

This rearrangement joins TRBV10-3 to TRBJ2-2; a possible D gene is TRBD2 (7 bases). The V gene's germline CDR1 is ENHRY and CDR2 SYGVKD. V lost 8 bases to trimming and J lost 1 base, with 17 bases between them. The CDR3 loop spans 16 amino acids. The CDR3 DNA reads as TGTGCCATCGGAGGTAACGGGGGGCTGAACACCGGGGAGCTGTTTTTT. Translating gives CAIGGNGGLNTGELFF.

The chain joins TRBV9 to TRBJ2-1; D tentatively reads TRBD1 or TRBD2 (5 bases each). CDR1 and CDR2 (germline): SGDLS, YYNGEE. V shed 3 bases and J shed 7 bases, with 17 bases lying between them. This CDR3 has 15 amino acids. The CDR3 bases are TGTGCCAGCAGCGCTCTCACCGGGACCCGAAATGAGCAGTTCTTC. This encodes CASSALTGTRNEQFF.

This clonotype was recorded once. This chain links TRBV18 with TRBJ1-1; 8 bases are shared with TRBD1. V lost 3 bases to trimming and J lost 4 bases; unmatched junction nucleotides: 19. Germline CDR1 and CDR2: KGHSH and LQKENI. This CDR3 comprises 19 residues. The CDR3: CASSPPPWTGKGEVTEAFF. Written as DNA, the CDR3 is TGTGCCAGCTCACCGCCCCCCTGGACAGGGAAAGGTGAGGTCACTGAAGCTTTCTTT.

The J gene is TRBJ1-5, the V gene TRBV30; the D is unclear. Germline CDR1 GTSNPN, CDR2 SVGIG (reference sequence). There are 13 residues in the CDR3. V shed 2 bases and J shed 4 bases, with 9 bases lying between them. The CDR3 sequence is CAWSYLDNQPQHF. The DNA for the CDR3 is TGTGCCTGGAGTTACCTGGATAATCAGCCCCAGCATTTT.

This sequence joins TRBV2 and TRBJ1-2; no firm D call. V shed 4 bases and J shed 2 bases, with 8 bases lying between them. Per germline, CDR1 SNHLY and CDR2 FYNNEI. The CDR3 loop spans 13 amino acids. The CDR3 coding sequence is TGTGCCAGCAGTGGGAATGCCAACTATGGCTACACCTTC. As protein: CASSGNANYGYTF.

The chain carries TRBV3-1 and TRBJ2-1, with D possibly TRBD1 on 5 matching bases. Germline-derived CDR1 and CDR2 are LGHDT and YNNKEL (reference sequence). V dropped 0 bases and J dropped 6 bases, with 12 bases sitting between them. The CDR3 extends over 15 amino acids. Written as DNA, the CDR3 is TGTGCCAGCAGCCAAGATTCCCGGACAATCAATGAGCAGTTCTTC. Translating gives CASSQDSRTINEQFF.

V and J are TRBV9 and TRBJ2-7, with unresolved D. The CDR3 length is 14 residues. Trimming removed 4 bases from V and 0 bases from J, with 11 bases in between. Per the germline V gene, CDR1 is SGDLS and CDR2 is YYNGEE. CDR3 sequence (DNA): TGTGCCAGCAGCTTTCGACTGGACTCCTACGAGCAGTACTTC. This codes for CASSFRLDSYEQYF.

This chain uses TRBV24-1 with TRBJ2-3; D not resolved. The CDR3 loop spans 14 amino acids. Trimming left V 5 bases short and J 0 bases short, with 8 bases between. Germline assignment: CDR1 KGHDR and CDR2 SFDVKD. CDR3 residues: CATSGTASTDTQYF. CDR3 sequence (DNA): TGTGCCACCAGTGGAACGGCTAGCACAGATACGCAGTATTTT.